The following is a TCR beta chain sequence with its context. These data belong to a study of blood T cells in healthy people across ages. Together with a sample-barcoded 5' primer, a J-beta primer mix was included in a second PCR lasting roughly 6 to 12 cycles. Each CDR3 protein is one row after TCRdb ran MiXCR on the 5' RACE reads. The sample holds 1.5 million to 2 million distinct CDR3 sequences, 28% seen once. Germline trimming cut 5 bases from V and 3 bases from J; bases unmatched to any gene: 12. CDR1 is LGHDT and CDR2 is YNNKEL in the germline V gene (reference sequence). The CDR3 is 17 amino acids.

The V and J genes are TRBV3-1 and TRBJ1-5; 8 bases align to TRBD1. The source of this sequence is a woman aged 25 to 39 in good health. The sequencing sample was made of blood. The CDR3 region has the DNA TGTGCCAGCAGCAAAACTGAGGGACAGGAGGACAATCAGCCCCAGCATTTT. Amino acids: CASSKTEGQEDNQPQHF.